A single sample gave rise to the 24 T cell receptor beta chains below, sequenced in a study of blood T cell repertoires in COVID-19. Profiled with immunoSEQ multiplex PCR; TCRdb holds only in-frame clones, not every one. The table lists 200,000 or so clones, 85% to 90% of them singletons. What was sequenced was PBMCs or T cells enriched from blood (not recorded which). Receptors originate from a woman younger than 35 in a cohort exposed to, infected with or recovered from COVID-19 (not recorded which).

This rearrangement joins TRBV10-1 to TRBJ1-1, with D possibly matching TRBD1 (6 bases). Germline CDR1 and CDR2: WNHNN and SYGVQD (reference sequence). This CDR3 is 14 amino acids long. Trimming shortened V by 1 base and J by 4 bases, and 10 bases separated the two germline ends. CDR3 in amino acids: CASSELQGGTEAFF. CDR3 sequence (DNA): TGCGCCAGCAGTGAGTTACAGGGCGGCACTGAAGCTTTCTTT.

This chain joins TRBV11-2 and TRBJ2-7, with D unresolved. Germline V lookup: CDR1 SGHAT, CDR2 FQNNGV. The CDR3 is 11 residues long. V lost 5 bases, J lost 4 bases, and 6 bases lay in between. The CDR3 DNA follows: TGTGCCAGCAGCCATTTTTACGAGCAGTACTTC. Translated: CASSHFYEQYF.

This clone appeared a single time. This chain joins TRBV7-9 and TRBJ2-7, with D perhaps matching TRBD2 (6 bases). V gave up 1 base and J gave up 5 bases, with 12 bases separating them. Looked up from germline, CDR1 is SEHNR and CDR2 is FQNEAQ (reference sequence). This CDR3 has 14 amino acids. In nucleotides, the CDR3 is TGTGCCAGCAGCTTAGGACCCAGACTAGACGAGCAGTACTTC. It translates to CASSLGPRLDEQYF. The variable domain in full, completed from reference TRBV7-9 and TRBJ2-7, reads DTGVSQNPRHKITKRGQNVTFRCDPISEHNRLYWYRQTLGQGPEFLTYFQNEAQLEKSRLLSDRFSAERPKGSFSTLEIQRTEQGDSAMYLCASSLGPRLDEQYFGPGTRLTVT.

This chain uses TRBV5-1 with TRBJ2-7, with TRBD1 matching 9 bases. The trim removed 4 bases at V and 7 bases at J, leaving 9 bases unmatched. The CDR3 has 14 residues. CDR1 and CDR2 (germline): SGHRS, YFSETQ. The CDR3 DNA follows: TGCGCCAGCAGCGTGGGACAGGGAGCAGGGGAGCAGTACTTC. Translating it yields CASSVGQGAGEQYF.

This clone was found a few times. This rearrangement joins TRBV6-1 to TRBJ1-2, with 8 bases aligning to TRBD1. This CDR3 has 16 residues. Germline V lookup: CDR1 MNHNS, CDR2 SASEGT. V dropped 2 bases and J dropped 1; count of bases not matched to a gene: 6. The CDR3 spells CASSELTGDFNYGYTF. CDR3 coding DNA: TGTGCCAGCAGTGAATTGACAGGGGACTTTAACTATGGCTACACCTTC.

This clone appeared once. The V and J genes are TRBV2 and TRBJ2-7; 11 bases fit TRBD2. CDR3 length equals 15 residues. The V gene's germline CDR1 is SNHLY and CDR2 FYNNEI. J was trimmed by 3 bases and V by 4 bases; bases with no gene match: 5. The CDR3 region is CASSAGTSGNYEQYF. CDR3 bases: TGTGCCAGCAGTGCGGGGACTAGCGGAAACTACGAGCAGTACTTC.

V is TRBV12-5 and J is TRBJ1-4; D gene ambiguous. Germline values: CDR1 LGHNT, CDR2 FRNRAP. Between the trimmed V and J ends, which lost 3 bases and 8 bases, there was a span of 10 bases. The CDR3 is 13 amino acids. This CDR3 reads CASGFGSREKLFF. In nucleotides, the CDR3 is TGTGCTAGTGGTTTCGGGTCTCGGGAAAAACTGTTTTTT.

CDR3 sequence reads: CASSFRRDSLEKLFF. CDR3 DNA sequence: TGTGCCAGCAGTTTCCGCCGGGACAGCCTCGAAAAACTGTTTTTT. This chain links TRBV28 with TRBJ1-4; 7 nucleotides align to TRBD1. V trimming: 3 bases; J trimming: 8 bases; junction bases outside the gene matches: 9. The CDR3 runs to 15 residues. Germline V CDR1 and CDR2: MDHEN, SYDVKM.

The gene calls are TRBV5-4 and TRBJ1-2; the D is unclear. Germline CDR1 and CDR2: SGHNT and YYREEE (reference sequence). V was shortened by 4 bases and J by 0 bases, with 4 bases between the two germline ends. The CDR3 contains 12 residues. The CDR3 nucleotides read TGTGCCAGCAGCGCGCCTAACTATGGCTACACCTTC. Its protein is CASSAPNYGYTF. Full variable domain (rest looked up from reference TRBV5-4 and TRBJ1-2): ETGVTQSPTHLIKTRGQQVTLRCSSQSGHNTVSWYQQALGQGPQFIFQYYREEENGRGNFPPRFSGLQFPNYSSELNVNALELDDSALYLCASSAPNYGYTFGSGTRLTVV.

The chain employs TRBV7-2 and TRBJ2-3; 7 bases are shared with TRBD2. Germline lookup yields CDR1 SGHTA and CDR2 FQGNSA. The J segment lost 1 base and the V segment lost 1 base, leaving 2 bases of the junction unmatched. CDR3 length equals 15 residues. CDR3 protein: CASSLVSGGTDTQYF. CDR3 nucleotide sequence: TGTGCCAGCAGCTTAGTGAGCGGGGGCACAGATACGCAGTATTTT. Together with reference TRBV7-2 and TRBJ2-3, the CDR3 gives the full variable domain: GAGVSQSPSNKVTEKGKDVELRCDPISGHTALYWYRQSLGQGLEFLIYFQGNSAPDKSGLPSDRFSAERTGGSVSTLTIQRTQQEDSAVYLCASSLVSGGTDTQYFGPGTRLTVL.

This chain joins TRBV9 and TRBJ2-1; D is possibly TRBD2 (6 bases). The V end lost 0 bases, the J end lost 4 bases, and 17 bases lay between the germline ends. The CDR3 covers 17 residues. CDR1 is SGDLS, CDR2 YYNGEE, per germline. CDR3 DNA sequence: TGTGCCAGCAGCGTAGGCGGCGGGGAAGGGCTGTACAATGAGCAGTTCTTC. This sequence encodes CASSVGGGEGLYNEQFF. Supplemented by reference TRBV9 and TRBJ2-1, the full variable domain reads DSGVTQTPKHLITATGQRVTLRCSPRSGDLSVYWYQQSLDQGLQFLIQYYNGEERAKGNILERFSAQQFPDLHSELNLSSLELGDSALYFCASSVGGGEGLYNEQFFGPGTRLTVL.

The CDR3 DNA is TGTGCCAGCAACTATGGGACTAGCGGGAGTCATGAGCAGTTCTTC. Protein product: CASNYGTSGSHEQFF. The gene calls are TRBV21-1 and TRBJ2-1; the table's D gene call, TRBD2, was not cross checked with the DNA. TRBV21-1 constitutes a pseudogene. CDR3 length: 15 amino acids.

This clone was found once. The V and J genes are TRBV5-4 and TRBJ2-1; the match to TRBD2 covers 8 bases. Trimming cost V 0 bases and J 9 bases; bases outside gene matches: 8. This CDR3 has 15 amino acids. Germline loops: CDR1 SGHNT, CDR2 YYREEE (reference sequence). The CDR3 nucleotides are TGTGCCAGCAGCTTGGTTGGCCGGGGGGGCGGTGAGCAGTTCTTC. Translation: CASSLVGRGGGEQFF.

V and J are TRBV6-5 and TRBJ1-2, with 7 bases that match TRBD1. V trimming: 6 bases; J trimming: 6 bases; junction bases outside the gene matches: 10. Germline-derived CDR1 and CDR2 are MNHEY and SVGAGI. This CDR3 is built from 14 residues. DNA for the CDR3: TGTGCCAGCAGGGGTTCAGGGGGTGTACATGGCTACACCTTC. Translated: CASRGSGGVHGYTF.

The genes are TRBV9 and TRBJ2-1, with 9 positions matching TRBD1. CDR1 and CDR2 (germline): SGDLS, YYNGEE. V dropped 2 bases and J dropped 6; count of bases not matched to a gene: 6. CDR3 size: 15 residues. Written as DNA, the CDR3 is TGTGCCAGCAGCGTCCGGACAGGGGCGGCCAATGAGCAGTTCTTC. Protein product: CASSVRTGAANEQFF.

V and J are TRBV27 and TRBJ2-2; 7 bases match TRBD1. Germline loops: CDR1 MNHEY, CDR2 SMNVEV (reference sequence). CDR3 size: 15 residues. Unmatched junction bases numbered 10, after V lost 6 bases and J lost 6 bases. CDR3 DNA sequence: TGTGCCAGCAGCCCTCCGACAGGGTTCGCCGGGGAGCTGTTTTTT. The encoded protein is CASSPPTGFAGELFF.

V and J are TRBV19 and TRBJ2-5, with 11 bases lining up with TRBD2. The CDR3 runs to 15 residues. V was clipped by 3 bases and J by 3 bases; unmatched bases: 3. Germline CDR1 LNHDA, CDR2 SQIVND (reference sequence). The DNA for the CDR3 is TGTGCCAGTAGTATGGGACTAGCGGCCAAAGAGACCCAGTACTTC. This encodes CASSMGLAAKETQYF. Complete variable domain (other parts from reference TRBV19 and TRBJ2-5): DGGITQSPKYLFRKEGQNVTLSCEQNLNHDAMYWYRQDPGQGLRLIYYSQIVNDFQKGDIAEGYSVSREKKESFPLTVTSAQKNPTAFYLCASSMGLAAKETQYFGPGTRLLVL.

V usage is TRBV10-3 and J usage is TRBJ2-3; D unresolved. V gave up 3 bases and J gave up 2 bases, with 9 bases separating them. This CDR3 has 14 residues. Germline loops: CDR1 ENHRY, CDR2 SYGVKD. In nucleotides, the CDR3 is TGTGCCATCAGTGAAAGAGTTATCACAGATACGCAGTATTTT. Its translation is CAISERVITDTQYF.

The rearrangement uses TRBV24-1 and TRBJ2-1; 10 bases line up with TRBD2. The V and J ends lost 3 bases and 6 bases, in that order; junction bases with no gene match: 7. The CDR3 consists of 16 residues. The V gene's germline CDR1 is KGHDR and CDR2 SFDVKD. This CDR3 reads CATSDPAGGDINEQFF. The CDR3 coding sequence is TGTGCCACCAGTGATCCAGCGGGGGGGGATATCAATGAGCAGTTCTTC.

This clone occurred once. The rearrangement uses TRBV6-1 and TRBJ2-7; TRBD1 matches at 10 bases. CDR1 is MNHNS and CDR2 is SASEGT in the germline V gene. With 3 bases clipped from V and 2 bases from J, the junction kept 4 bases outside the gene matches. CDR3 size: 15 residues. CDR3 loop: CASSEGQGTTYEQYF. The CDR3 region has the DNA TGTGCCAGCAGTGAGGGACAGGGGACCACCTACGAGCAGTACTTC.

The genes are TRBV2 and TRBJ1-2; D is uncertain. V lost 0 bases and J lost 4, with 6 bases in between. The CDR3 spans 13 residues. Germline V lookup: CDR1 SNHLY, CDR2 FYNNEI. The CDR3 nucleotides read TGTGCCAGCAGTGAAGCCTCAGTCTATGGCTACACCTTC. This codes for CASSEASVYGYTF.

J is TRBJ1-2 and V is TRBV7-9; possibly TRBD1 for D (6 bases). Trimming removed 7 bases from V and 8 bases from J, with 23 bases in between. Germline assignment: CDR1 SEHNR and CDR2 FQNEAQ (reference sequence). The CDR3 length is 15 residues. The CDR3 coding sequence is TGTGCCAGCACCCCGGGCAGGGGCGCCCTAGGGGGCTACACCTTC. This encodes CASTPGRGALGGYTF. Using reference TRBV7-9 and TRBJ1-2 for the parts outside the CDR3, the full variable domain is DTGVSQNPRHKITKRGQNVTFRCDPISEHNRLYWYRQTLGQGPEFLTYFQNEAQLEKSRLLSDRFSAERPKGSFSTLEIQRTEQGDSAMYLCASTPGRGALGGYTFGSGTRLTVV.

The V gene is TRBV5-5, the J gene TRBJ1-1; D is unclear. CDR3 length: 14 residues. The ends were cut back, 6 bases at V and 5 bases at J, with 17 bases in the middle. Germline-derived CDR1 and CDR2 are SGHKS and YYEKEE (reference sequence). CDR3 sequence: CASNSMGRVTEAFF. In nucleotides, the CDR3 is TGTGCCAGCAACTCCATGGGGAGGGTAACTGAAGCTTTCTTT.

The CDR3 nucleotides read TGTGCCACCAGCGGACCCCAGGGGGACGGACCCACAGATACGCAGTATTTT. It translates to CATSGPQGDGPTDTQYF. The J gene is TRBJ2-3, the V gene TRBV24-1, with TRBD1 matching over 7 bases. Unmatched junction bases numbered 14, after V lost 7 bases and J lost 2 bases. Germline CDR1 and CDR2: KGHDR and SFDVKD. This CDR3 comprises 17 residues.